These 8 T cell receptor beta chains were all obtained from the same sample, sequenced in a study of radiotherapy plus CTLA-4 blockade in lung cancer (dated by TCRdb to 2016 to 2018). Library preparation used the immunoSEQ multiplex PCR assay. The immuneACCESS repertoire file appears here via TCRdb, limited to in-frame rearrangements. These files lack a portion of the clones; in checked studies, under half of the deficit traces to unresolved V genes, and the cause of the others is not known. Recorded for this sample are about 53,000 clones; about 83% of them occurred a single time. Around 4.4% of the sample lies in the top ten. Sequences were derived from peripheral blood, sampled from a patient treated with radiotherapy plus ipilimumab. The receptors stem from a human donor with non-small cell lung cancer whose response to radiotherapy plus ipilimumab could not be evaluated.

The CDR3 region is CASSLAPGQTTGELFF. Written as DNA, the CDR3 is TGTGCCAGCAGCTTAGCCCCCGGACAGACCACCGGGGAGCTGTTTTTT. This chain uses TRBV7-6 with TRBJ2-2, with a weak D call TRBD1 (6 bases). This CDR3 region has 16 residues. V lost 0 bases, J lost 4 bases, and 12 bases lay in between. Germline CDR1 and CDR2: SGHVS and FNYEAQ.

The gene calls are TRBV21-1 and TRBJ2-7; the table's D call, TRBD2, has no DNA check behind it. TRBV21-1 is tagged as a pseudogene. The CDR3 length is 9 residues. CDR3 nucleotide sequence: TGTGCGAGTCCCTACGAGCAGTACTTC. This sequence encodes CASPYEQYF.

The chain has TRBV4-2 and TRBJ1-2, with 8 bases aligning to TRBD1. V dropped 0 bases and J dropped 5; count of bases not matched to a gene: 11. The germline V gene has CDR1 LGHNA and CDR2 YNFKEQ. This CDR3 contains 17 residues. The CDR3 bases are TGTGCCAGCAGCCAAGATGCTAGTAACAGGGGGGGGTATGGCTACACCTTC. Its translation is CASSQDASNRGGYGYTF.

The gene calls are TRBV9 and TRBJ2-2, with no clear D. V lost 1 base and J lost 1, with 8 bases in between. The CDR3 sequence is 15 residues long. The germline CDR1 and CDR2 sequences are SGDLS and YYNGEE. This CDR3 reads CASSVLAENTGELFF. CDR3 nucleotide sequence: TGTGCCAGCAGCGTACTTGCGGAGAACACCGGGGAGCTGTTTTTT.

V gene TRBV19 combines with J gene TRBJ1-2; maybe TRBD1 (6 bases). Germline CDR1 and CDR2: LNHDA and SQIVND (reference sequence). The CDR3 runs 11 residues. Deletions cut 10 bases from V and 4 bases from J, with 10 bases between. The chain's CDR3 is CATKQGYGYTF. The CDR3 DNA is TGTGCCACCAAACAGGGCTATGGCTACACCTTC.

The chain uses TRBV7-9 and TRBJ2-7, with TRBD1 matching over 11 bases. V lost 6 bases to trimming and J lost 5 bases; unmatched junction nucleotides: 15. Germline CDR1 and CDR2: SEHNR and FQNEAQ (reference sequence). CDR3 length: 17 residues. Here the CDR3 DNA reads TGTGCCAGCAGAGGAGGACAGGGGGCTAGCGGGTTGCACGAGCAGTACTTC. Protein product: CASRGGQGASGLHEQYF.

Comment on this clone: One end of the junction fails to match germline, which may point to a read error. The V call is TRBV4-2, the J call TRBJ2-1; the match to TRBD2 covers 13 bases. The CDR3 totals 15 residues. CDR1 LGHNA and CDR2 YNFKEQ come from the germline V gene. The DNA of the CDR3 is TGTGCCAGCATCCAAGGACTAGCGGGAGTCAATGAGCAGTTCTTC. Protein product: CASIQGLAGVNEQFF.

The chain employs TRBV2 and TRBJ1-2, with a possible D match to TRBD1 (6 bases). Trimming left V 5 bases short and J 7 bases short, with 14 bases between. Germline CDR1 and CDR2: SNHLY and FYNNEI. The CDR3 runs 13 residues. The CDR3 DNA is TGTGCCAGCAGTCTACGGACAGATCTTGGCTACACCTTC. Its protein product is CASSLRTDLGYTF.